The 21 T cell receptor beta chains below all came from one sample that was sequenced in a study of OX40 agonist ivuxolimab in advanced cancers. Repertoires were generated with immunoSEQ multiplex PCR, while TCRdb's copy carries only in-frame clones and drops some. Of approximately 54,000 clones listed, about nine tenths were seen once; the top ten hold around 12%. This sample comprised CD4+ or CD8+ T cells sorted from blood, obtained in a trial of the OX40 agonist ivuxolimab. All receptors come from an adult with an advanced solid tumor such as melanoma, head and neck, liver or kidney cancer.

This clone was detected a few times. The V gene is TRBV5-4, the J gene TRBJ1-2; TRBD1 is a possible D gene (5 bases). The CDR3 is 13 residues long. Germline V gene sequence: CDR1 SGHNT, CDR2 YYREEE (reference sequence). The ends were cut back, 0 bases at V and 10 bases at J, with 13 bases in the middle. The CDR3 region is CASSLDGGNNYTF. The CDR3 bases are TGTGCCAGCAGCTTGGATGGGGGTAATAACTACACCTTC.

This clone was seen once. The chain has TRBV5-6 and TRBJ2-1, with 9 bases aligning to TRBD1. Germline V gene lookup returns CDR1 SGHDT and CDR2 YYEEEE. The CDR3 spans 12 residues. Trimming cost V 4 bases and J 14 bases; bases outside gene matches: 7. The CDR3 is CASSLGDREEFF. CDR3 DNA sequence: TGTGCCAGCAGCCTGGGGGACAGGGAGGAGTTCTTC.

V usage is TRBV7-6 and J usage is TRBJ2-7, with D tentatively TRBD1 (5 bases). The length of the CDR3 is 11 residues. Germline loops: CDR1 SGHVS, CDR2 FNYEAQ. Trimming took off 5 bases at V and 4 bases at J, with 6 bases between the two ends. The CDR3 DNA follows: TGTGCCAGCAGCAGACAGTACGAGCAGTACTTC. It translates to CASSRQYEQYF.

This clone was seen more than once but under ten times. The gene calls are TRBV7-9 and TRBJ2-1; TRBD2 agrees at 9 bases. Germline V gives CDR1 SEHNR, CDR2 FQNEAQ (reference sequence). The CDR3 has 14 residues. Trimming removed 5 bases from V and 8 bases from J; junction bases left unmatched: 7. The CDR3 sequence: CASSPTGLAHEQFF. Here the CDR3 DNA reads TGTGCCAGCAGCCCCACGGGACTAGCCCATGAGCAGTTCTTC.

The chain uses TRBV29-1 and TRBJ2-7; 10 nucleotides agree with TRBD1. The CDR3 loop spans 18 amino acids. Germline assignment: CDR1 SQVTM and CDR2 ANQGSEA. V shed 1 base and J 1 base; nucleotides not matched to a gene: 13. CDR3 protein: CSVEGSRDRGSSSYEQYF. The CDR3 DNA sequence: TGCAGCGTTGAAGGTTCCCGGGACAGGGGTTCCTCTTCCTACGAGCAGTACTTC.

V gene TRBV6-5 combines with J gene TRBJ2-3; D unresolved. CDR1 is MNHEY and CDR2 is SVGAGI in the germline V gene. V shed 5 bases and J shed 0 bases, with 9 bases lying between them. The CDR3 has 14 amino acids. The CDR3 reads CASSRFYSTDTQYF. CDR3 nucleotide sequence: TGTGCCAGCAGTAGGTTCTATAGCACAGATACGCAGTATTTT.

V and J are TRBV11-3 and TRBJ2-5; 9 bases map to TRBD2. The CDR3 runs 18 residues. The V segment lost 2 bases and the J segment 4 bases; nucleotides outside the gene matches: 14. CDR1 and CDR2 (germline): SGHNT, YENEEA. The CDR3 region has the DNA TGTGCCAGCAGCTTATCGTATAGTGCAGCGGGGGGTGGAGAGACCCAGTACTTC. Amino acid sequence: CASSLSYSAAGGGETQYF.

The CDR3 spells CASSLFRRRIDTEAFF. The CDR3 DNA reads as TGTGCCAGCAGCTTATTCCGGCGGCGAATCGACACTGAAGCTTTCTTT. The chain is built from TRBV7-2 and TRBJ1-1, with unresolved D. This CDR3 comprises 16 residues. Germline V CDR1 and CDR2: SGHTA, FQGNSA. The germline V and J ends were trimmed by 2 bases and 3 bases, with 16 bases remaining between them.

The chain links TRBV19 to TRBJ1-2; possibly TRBD1 for D (5 bases). Trimming took 5 bases from V and 2 from J, leaving 15 bases between them. Germline assignment: CDR1 LNHDA and CDR2 SQIVND (reference sequence). The CDR3 spans 15 residues. The CDR3 sequence: CASSPLDSQNYGYTF. Here the CDR3 DNA reads TGTGCCAGTAGTCCTCTCGACAGTCAGAACTATGGCTACACCTTC.

This clone was seen a handful of times. This chain joins TRBV2 and TRBJ2-7; the D is unclear. In germline, CDR1 is SNHLY, CDR2 FYNNEI. The CDR3 has 13 amino acids. V lost 4 bases and J 2 bases, leaving 9 bases between the germline ends. CDR3 protein: CASSAAGAYEQYF. Written as DNA, the CDR3 is TGTGCCAGCAGTGCGGCAGGAGCCTACGAGCAGTACTTC.

This chain joins TRBV2 and TRBJ1-4, with D uncertain. V lost 5 bases, J lost 6 bases, and 16 bases lay in between. Germline V gives CDR1 SNHLY, CDR2 FYNNEI. The CDR3 loop spans 15 amino acids. As DNA, the CDR3 is TGTGCCAGCAGTATCCTGGGAGGGAGGGATGAAAAACTGTTTTTT. Encoded protein: CASSILGGRDEKLFF.

This chain's CDR3 is CASSLTGKEGETQYF. CDR3 sequence (DNA): TGTGCCAGCAGCTTAACAGGGAAAGAGGGAGAGACCCAGTACTTC. V and J are TRBV7-9 and TRBJ2-5; TRBD1 is a possible D gene (6 bases). The CDR3 is 15 residues long. Germline CDR1 reads SEHNR; CDR2 reads FQNEAQ (reference sequence). Trimming took off 2 bases at V and 4 bases at J, with 14 bases between the two ends.

This clone was recorded once. This chain uses TRBV10-3 with TRBJ2-7, with a weak D call TRBD2 (5 bases). The germline V gene encodes CDR1 ENHRY and CDR2 SYGVKD. V lost 9 bases and J 4 bases, leaving 19 bases between the germline ends. The CDR3 is made up of 14 amino acids. CDR3 sequence: CAIGERGNSYEQYF. As DNA, the CDR3 is TGTGCCATTGGAGAGCGAGGGAATTCATACGAGCAGTACTTC.

A word on this clone: The sample contains more than one DNA sequence encoding this CDR3. The CDR3 sequence is CASSLRRGLGEQYF. The CDR3 DNA reads TGTGCCAGCAGCTTAAGAAGAGGGTTGGGCGAGCAGTACTTC. The rearrangement joins TRBV7-2 to TRBJ2-7; D is perhaps TRBD2 (5 bases). The CDR3 consists of 14 residues. Germline V gene sequence: CDR1 SGHTA, CDR2 FQGNSA. The ends were cut back, 2 bases at V and 6 bases at J, with 14 bases in the middle.

The chain combines TRBV5-6 with TRBJ1-5; the D is unclear. Trimming removed 0 bases at V and 7 bases at J, with 11 bases between. The CDR3 has 14 residues. Per the germline V gene, CDR1 is SGHDT and CDR2 is YYEEEE. The CDR3 DNA sequence: TGTGCCAGCAGCTTGGCCCGGCAAGGCCAGCCCCAGCATTTT. Translating gives CASSLARQGQPQHF.

This chain connects TRBV5-1 to TRBJ2-5, with D tentatively TRBD2 (6 bases). Trimming pared 1 base from V and 2 bases from J, leaving 15 bases between. The CDR3 length is 16 residues. Germline values: CDR1 SGHRS, CDR2 YFSETQ. The CDR3: CASSLRRGAGQETQYF. The CDR3, as DNA: TGCGCCAGCAGCTTGAGGAGGGGCGCGGGGCAAGAGACCCAGTACTTC.

The chain uses TRBV7-2 and TRBJ2-5; D may correspond to TRBD1 or TRBD2 (5 bases each). V was pared by 1 base and J by 2 bases, with 11 bases between. Germline V gene sequence: CDR1 SGHTA, CDR2 FQGNSA. The CDR3 runs 15 residues. As DNA, the CDR3 is TGTGCCAGCAGCTTAGTCCCGGGGCCACAAGAGACCCAGTACTTC. Protein: CASSLVPGPQETQYF.

As for this clone: One end of the junction does not line up with germline, which may come from a read error. The chain uses TRBV6-1 and TRBJ1-2, with a tentative D call TRBD1 (6 bases). The CDR3 is 16 residues long. Germline CDR1 is MNHNS and CDR2 is SASEGT. CDR3 protein: CAGSEQQGGLFYGYTF. Here the CDR3 DNA reads TGTGCCGGCAGTGAGCAACAGGGAGGCCTCTTCTATGGCTACACCTTC.

Written as DNA, the CDR3 is TGTGCCAGCAGCGTAGAGGGCGGGAGGGGAAACGAGCAGTACTTC. Protein sequence: CASSVEGGRGNEQYF. The genes are TRBV9 and TRBJ2-7; 9 nucleotides agree with TRBD2. CDR3 length equals 15 residues. Germline V gives CDR1 SGDLS, CDR2 YYNGEE. J was trimmed by 5 bases and V by 0 bases; bases with no gene match: 6. The complete variable domain, with remaining parts taken from reference TRBV9 and TRBJ2-7, reads DSGVTQTPKHLITATGQRVTLRCSPRSGDLSVYWYQQSLDQGLQFLIQYYNGEERAKGNILERFSAQQFPDLHSELNLSSLELGDSALYFCASSVEGGRGNEQYFGPGTRLTVT.

This rearrangement joins TRBV7-3 to TRBJ2-3, with TRBD2 matching 10 bases. After removal of 2 bases from V and 2 bases from J, the junction contained 7 bases not matched to a gene. This CDR3 spans 17 amino acids. Germline CDR1 and CDR2: SGHTA and FQGTGA. As DNA, the CDR3 is TGTGCCAGCAGCTTAGATTCAGCGGGAGGGTACACAGATACGCAGTATTTT. This translates into CASSLDSAGGYTDTQYF.

This clone was recorded only once. The rearrangement joins TRBV10-2 to TRBJ2-3, with 12 bases matching TRBD2. The CDR3 is 18 amino acids. Germline V gene sequence: CDR1 WSHSY, CDR2 SAAADI. V dropped 2 bases and J dropped 0; count of bases not matched to a gene: 6. CDR3: CASSEGLAGPTSTDTQYF. CDR3 DNA: TGCGCCAGCAGTGAGGGACTAGCGGGACCTACTAGCACAGATACGCAGTATTTT.